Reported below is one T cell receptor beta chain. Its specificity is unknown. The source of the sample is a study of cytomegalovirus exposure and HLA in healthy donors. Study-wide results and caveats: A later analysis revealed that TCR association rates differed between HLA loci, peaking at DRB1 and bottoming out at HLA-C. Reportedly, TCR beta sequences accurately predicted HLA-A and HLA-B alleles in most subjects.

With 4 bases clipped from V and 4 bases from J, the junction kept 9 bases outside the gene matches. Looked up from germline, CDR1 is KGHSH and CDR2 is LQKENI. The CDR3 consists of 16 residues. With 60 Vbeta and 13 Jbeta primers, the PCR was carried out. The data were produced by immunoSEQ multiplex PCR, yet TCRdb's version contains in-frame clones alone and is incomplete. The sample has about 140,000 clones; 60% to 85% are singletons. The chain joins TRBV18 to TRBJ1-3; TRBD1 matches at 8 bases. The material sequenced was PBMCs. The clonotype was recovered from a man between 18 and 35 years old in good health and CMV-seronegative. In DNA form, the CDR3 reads TGTGCCAGCTCACAGTACGGACAGGGAGCAGGAAACACCATATATTTT. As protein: CASSQYGQGAGNTIYF.